Listed below are T cell receptor beta chains from one sample, sequenced in a study of spatial heterogeneity in lung cancer. TCRdb reanalysed the 5' RACE reads using MiXCR and keeps one entry per CDR3 protein. The sample includes some 10,000 distinct CDR3 sequences, about 12% of them seen just once. The sample in question was lung tumor tissue, obtained at surgery. Source of these receptors: a female donor with early-stage non-small cell lung cancer. CDR3s include the opening cysteine and the closing phenylalanine or tryptophan. The D gene is left open where the match is weak. A row's size may be missing; if present it is once, few, many or a size class.

CDR3nt	CDR3aa	abundance	d_gene	j_gene	v_gene
TGTGCCACCAGTGATTACAGGAGGTCCTACGAGCAGTACTTC	CATSDYRRSYEQYF	.	.	TRBJ2-7	TRBV24-1
TGTGCCAGCAGCTCACGCTCACCCGAGAGTTTGTATGGCTACACCTTC	CASSSRSPESLYGYTF	.	.	TRBJ1-2	TRBV3-1
TGTGCCAGCTCACGCACACGCGGGACGTACAATGAGCAGTTCTTC	CASSRTRGTYNEQFF	many	.	TRBJ2-1	TRBV18
TGTGCCAGCAGTTACGCGGGACAGGGAAGGAGCTTC	CASSYAGQGRSF	many	TRBD1	TRBJ2-7	TRBV6-6
TGCAGTGCTCCCAGTGGGGGAGGCCTCTCCTACAATGAGCAGTTCTTC	CSAPSGGGLSYNEQFF	many	.	TRBJ2-1	TRBV20-1
TGTGCCAGCAGCGAGACTAGCGGGGCCAAGACCCAGTACTTC	CASSETSGAKTQYF	many	TRBD2	TRBJ2-5	TRBV7-2
TGTGCCATCAGACGGGGAGGAGAGACCCAGTACTTC	CAIRRGGETQYF	many	.	TRBJ2-5	TRBV10-3
TGTGCCAGCAGACGCTCGGCGGGAGGGTACACCGGGGAGCTGTTTTTT	CASRRSAGGYTGELFF	few	TRBD2	TRBJ2-2	TRBV5-4
TGTGCCAGCAGTTACAGGTGGACAGAGAACACTGAAGTTTTCTTT	CASSYRWTENTEVFF	.	.	TRBJ1-1	TRBV6-2/TRBV6-3
TGTGCCAGCAGTCCATGGACTAGCGGGGGGAGGGAGACCCAGTACTTC	CASSPWTSGGRETQYF	medium-sized	TRBD2	TRBJ2-5	TRBV6-5
TGTGCCATCTCTAGTCGGCAGGGACTGGCAGATACGCAGTATTTT	CAISSRQGLADTQYF	many	.	TRBJ2-3	TRBV10-3
TGTGCCAGCAGTTTATCGGGAGCGGGGTACAATGAGCAGTTCTTC	CASSLSGAGYNEQFF	.	TRBD2	TRBJ2-1	TRBV28